Listed below are T cell receptor beta chains from one sample, sequenced in a study of cytomegalovirus exposure and HLA in healthy donors. Clones were read by immunoSEQ multiplex PCR, and TCRdb kept only the in-frame ones, dropping some. The sample has over 90,000 clones, 70% to 90% seen once; the top ten hold 2.6%. Specimen: PBMCs. Receptors were obtained from a man aged 35-49 years in good health and CMV-seronegative. Both conserved end residues are part of each CDR3. A D gene is named only where the DNA matches it firmly. Clone size appears in some rows only: once, few, many, or a class for an expanded clone.

D: .; J: TRBJ2-1; size: .; V: TRBV11-2; CDR3: CASSLVRGKSSYNEQFF; DNA: TGTGCCAGCAGCTTAGTTCGGGGGAAGAGCTCCTACAATGAGCAGTTCTTC
D: TRBD1; J: TRBJ1-1; size: .; V: TRBV7-9; CDR3: CSSSSTPGQGNTEAFF; DNA: TGTTCCAGCAGCTCCACCCCGGGACAGGGGAACACTGAAGCTTTCTTT
D: TRBD2; J: TRBJ2-7; size: .; V: TRBV4-3; CDR3: CASSLARGGPYEQYF; DNA: TGCGCCAGCAGCCTGGCGCGGGGGGGGCCCTACGAGCAGTACTTC
D: .; J: TRBJ2-3; size: .; V: TRBV13; CDR3: CASSREACGVNTDTQYF; DNA: TGTGCCAGCAGCCGTGAGGCATGCGGGGTCAACACAGATACGCAGTATTTT
D: TRBD1; J: TRBJ1-5; size: .; V: TRBV7-9; CDR3: CASSPGGTSNQPQHF; DNA: TGTGCCAGCAGCCCAGGGGGCACGAGCAATCAGCCCCAGCATTTT
D: .; J: TRBJ2-5; size: .; V: TRBV29-1; CDR3: CSVVPGQETQYF; DNA: TGCAGCGTTGTTCCGGGGCAAGAGACCCAGTACTTC
D: .; J: TRBJ1-5; size: .; V: TRBV5-1; CDR3: CASSPGTKSNQPQHF; DNA: TGCGCCAGCAGCCCCGGGACAAAAAGCAATCAGCCCCAGCATTTT
D: TRBD1; J: TRBJ1-6; size: few; V: TRBV2; CDR3: CASIGTGAPNSPLHF; DNA: TGTGCCAGCATAGGGACAGGGGCTCCTAATTCACCCCTCCACTTT
D: TRBD2; J: TRBJ2-5; size: few; V: TRBV4-3; CDR3: CASSQGPAGGGETQYF; DNA: TGCGCCAGCAGCCAAGGGCCAGCGGGGGGTGGGGAGACCCAGTACTTC
D: .; J: TRBJ1-5; size: .; V: TRBV13; CDR3: CASSLGLSSNQPQHF; DNA: TGTGCCAGCAGCTTAGGACTGTCGAGCAATCAGCCCCAGCATTTT
D: .; J: TRBJ2-2; size: .; V: TRBV19; CDR3: CASLGRVDTGELFF; DNA: TGTGCCAGTCTGGGCAGGGTAGACACCGGGGAGCTGTTTTTT
D: .; J: TRBJ1-2; size: .; V: TRBV2; CDR3: CASTNLPGATYGYTF; DNA: TGTGCCAGCACGAATCTCCCAGGGGCCACCTATGGCTACACCTTC
D: TRBD2; J: TRBJ2-1; size: .; V: TRBV6-5; CDR3: CATGTSGLEQFF; DNA: TGTGCCACCGGGACTAGCGGACTTGAGCAGTTCTTC
D: TRBD1; J: TRBJ2-2; size: .; V: TRBV14; CDR3: CASSQDRGSGELFF; DNA: TGTGCCAGCAGCCAGGACAGGGGCTCCGGGGAGCTGTTTTTT
D: TRBD2; J: TRBJ2-1; size: .; V: TRBV29-1; CDR3: CSVHSGLAGFNEQFF; DNA: TGCAGCGTCCACTCAGGACTAGCGGGTTTCAATGAGCAGTTCTTC
D: TRBD2; J: TRBJ2-1; size: .; V: TRBV6-6; CDR3: CASSRGLAGTNEQFF; DNA: TGCGCCAGCAGCAGGGGACTAGCGGGGACTAATGAGCAGTTCTTC
D: .; J: TRBJ2-1; size: .; V: TRBV5-4; CDR3: CASSLEGGVNEQFF; DNA: TGTGCCAGCAGCTTGGAAGGGGGGGTCAATGAGCAGTTCTTC
D: .; J: TRBJ2-7; size: .; V: TRBV29-1; CDR3: CSAVRRGDLAYEQYF; DNA: TGCAGCGCAGTACGTCGCGGGGACCTAGCGTACGAGCAGTACTTC
D: .; J: TRBJ1-2; size: .; V: TRBV6-6; CDR3: CASEEQGRAGYTF; DNA: TGTGCCAGCGAAGAACAGGGACGGGCTGGCTACACCTTC
D: .; J: TRBJ1-1; size: .; V: TRBV9; CDR3: CASSVGRGLGNTEAFF; DNA: TGTGCCAGCAGCGTAGGTAGGGGTCTGGGGAACACTGAAGCTTTCTTT
D: .; J: TRBJ1-5; size: .; V: TRBV18; CDR3: CASSPTGDQPQHF; DNA: TGTGCCAGCTCACCAACCGGGGATCAGCCCCAGCATTTT
D: TRBD2; J: TRBJ2-7; size: .; V: TRBV11-3; CDR3: CASSPGGGLGYEQYF; DNA: TGTGCCAGCAGCCCGGGAGGGGGGCTGGGGTACGAGCAGTACTTC
D: TRBD1; J: TRBJ1-4; size: .; V: TRBV30; CDR3: CAWSQGQLNEKLFF; DNA: TGTGCCTGGAGCCAGGGACAGCTTAATGAAAAACTGTTTTTT
D: .; J: TRBJ2-2; size: .; V: TRBV5-1; CDR3: CASSLTPGVNTGELFF; DNA: TGCGCCAGCAGCTTGACTCCGGGGGTGAACACCGGGGAGCTGTTTTTT
D: .; J: TRBJ1-1; size: .; V: TRBV9; CDR3: CASSVVFGTEAFF; DNA: TGTGCCAGCAGCGTTGTGTTCGGCACTGAAGCTTTCTTT
D: .; J: TRBJ1-3; size: .; V: TRBV4-1; CDR3: CASSQDGSQGRNTIYF; DNA: TGCGCCAGCAGCCAAGATGGGTCACAGGGTAGAAACACCATATATTTT
D: .; J: TRBJ2-7; size: .; V: TRBV6-6; CDR3: CASSQQNVYSYEQYF; DNA: TGTGCCAGCAGCCAACAGAACGTCTATTCCTACGAGCAGTACTTC
D: TRBD1; J: TRBJ1-2; size: few; V: TRBV19; CDR3: CASSIWPPNRGRDYGYTF; DNA: TGTGCCAGTAGTATATGGCCTCCGAACAGGGGTCGGGACTATGGCTACACCTTC
D: TRBD1; J: TRBJ2-5; size: .; V: TRBV12-5; CDR3: CASGYNLEIDREDQETQYF; DNA: TGTGCTAGTGGCTACAATCTCGAGATAGACAGGGAAGACCAAGAGACCCAGTACTTC
D: TRBD2; J: TRBJ2-7; size: .; V: TRBV27; CDR3: CASSVAGGAYEQYF; DNA: TGTGCCAGCAGTGTAGCGGGGGGAGCCTACGAGCAGTACTTC
D: .; J: TRBJ1-1; size: .; V: TRBV11-2; CDR3: CASSPTVRTEAFF; DNA: TGTGCCAGCAGCCCGACGGTGAGGACTGAAGCTTTCTTT
D: .; J: TRBJ2-3; size: .; V: TRBV9; CDR3: CASSVEGTPGGTDTQYF; DNA: TGTGCCAGCAGCGTAGAGGGGACTCCCGGGGGCACAGATACGCAGTATTTT
D: TRBD2; J: TRBJ2-7; size: .; V: TRBV10-3; CDR3: CATETSGDYEQYF; DNA: TGTGCCACGGAGACTAGCGGGGACTACGAGCAGTACTTC
D: .; J: TRBJ2-7; size: .; V: TRBV10-3; CDR3: CAISGGGVLDSYEQYF; DNA: TGTGCCATCAGTGGGGGCGGGGTCCTTGACTCCTACGAGCAGTACTTC
D: .; J: TRBJ1-2; size: .; V: TRBV27; CDR3: CASSLNTGRPGYTF; DNA: TGTGCCAGCAGTTTAAATACAGGGCGACCAGGCTACACCTTC
D: .; J: TRBJ2-3; size: once; V: TRBV5-1; CDR3: CASSSTGTLLGTDTQYF; DNA: TGCGCCAGCAGCTCTACCGGGACATTGCTCGGCACAGATACGCAGTATTTT
D: .; J: TRBJ1-1; size: few; V: TRBV9; CDR3: CASSAKSGVAEAFF; DNA: TGTGCCAGCAGCGCTAAGTCAGGGGTTGCTGAAGCTTTCTTT
D: .; J: TRBJ2-7; size: once; V: TRBV5-1; CDR3: CASSTGDEQYF; DNA: TGCGCCAGCAGCACGGGAGACGAGCAGTACTTC
D: TRBD1; J: TRBJ1-1; size: .; V: TRBV4-1; CDR3: CASSQVGTGRGTEAFF; DNA: TGCGCCAGCAGCCAAGTGGGGACAGGGAGGGGGACTGAAGCTTTCTTT
D: TRBD1; J: TRBJ2-7; size: .; V: TRBV5-6; CDR3: CASSLDPGQGMDEQYF; DNA: TGTGCCAGCAGCTTGGACCCGGGACAGGGGATGGACGAGCAGTACTTC
D: .; J: TRBJ1-6; size: .; V: TRBV18; CDR3: CASSPPYKGRGSPLHF; DNA: TGTGCCAGCTCACCACCGTACAAGGGCCGGGGTTCACCCCTCCACTTT
D: TRBD1; J: TRBJ2-5; size: .; V: TRBV5-1; CDR3: CASSFIGGGETQYF; DNA: TGCGCCAGCAGCTTTATAGGGGGCGGAGAGACCCAGTACTTC
D: TRBD1; J: TRBJ2-3; size: .; V: TRBV4-1; CDR3: CASSPNRGIADTQYF; DNA: TGCGCCAGCAGCCCCAACAGGGGTATCGCAGATACGCAGTATTTT
D: TRBD1; J: TRBJ1-1; size: .; V: TRBV27; CDR3: CASSRKGGQGNFEAFF; DNA: TGTGCCAGCTCCCGAAAGGGGGGACAGGGAAACTTTGAAGCTTTCTTT
D: TRBD2; J: TRBJ2-7; size: .; V: TRBV10-2; CDR3: CASRRGGQAYEQYF; DNA: TGCGCCAGCCGTCGGGGGGGGCAAGCCTACGAGCAGTACTTC
D: .; J: TRBJ1-2; size: .; V: TRBV9; CDR3: CASTQGQNGYTF; DNA: TGTGCCAGCACCCAGGGACAAAATGGCTACACCTTC
D: .; J: TRBJ2-1; size: .; V: TRBV11-2; CDR3: CASSLYRDEQFF; DNA: TGTGCCAGCAGCTTGTACCGGGATGAGCAGTTCTTC
D: .; J: TRBJ2-1; size: .; V: TRBV4-1; CDR3: CASSQGPGQDRVNEQFF; DNA: TGCGCCAGCAGCCAAGGCCCAGGGCAGGATAGAGTCAATGAGCAGTTCTTC
D: .; J: TRBJ1-2; size: .; V: TRBV18; CDR3: CASSPRGRVDYGYTF; DNA: TGTGCCAGCTCACCAAGAGGCAGGGTAGACTATGGCTACACCTTC
D: .; J: TRBJ2-7; size: .; V: TRBV5-6; CDR3: CASSSPRQGYEQYF; DNA: TGTGCCAGCAGCTCCCCCCGGCAGGGCTACGAGCAGTACTTC